The present TCR beta chain was sequenced within a study of blood T cell repertoires in COVID-19. Background on the study: Researchers got acute and convalescent COVID-19 samples from the United States, Italy and Spain. Nucleic acid was either cDNA or gDNA, and it came from T cells, B-cell-depleted T cells, or PBMCs.

Per the original methods: Amplification with reference gene primers provided the estimates of nucleated cell counts. Sequenced by immunoSEQ multiplex PCR; TCRdb stores in-frame clones only, minus some. V and J calls and clone size are given by that table; D and trimming were obtained from the DNA. The data show some 45,000 clones, around 79% seen once. After removal of 5 bases from V and 0 bases from J, the junction contained 3 bases not matched to a gene. This CDR3 comprises 15 residues. CDR1 SNHLY and CDR2 FYNNEI come from the germline V gene. The V call is TRBV2, the J call TRBJ1-1, with TRBD1 matching over 10 bases. The receptor was derived from an older woman with acute or convalescent COVID-19. What was sequenced was peripheral blood. The CDR3 is CASSLGQGMNTEAFF. The CDR3 DNA reads TGTGCCAGCAGTCTGGGACAGGGGATGAACACTGAAGCTTTCTTT.